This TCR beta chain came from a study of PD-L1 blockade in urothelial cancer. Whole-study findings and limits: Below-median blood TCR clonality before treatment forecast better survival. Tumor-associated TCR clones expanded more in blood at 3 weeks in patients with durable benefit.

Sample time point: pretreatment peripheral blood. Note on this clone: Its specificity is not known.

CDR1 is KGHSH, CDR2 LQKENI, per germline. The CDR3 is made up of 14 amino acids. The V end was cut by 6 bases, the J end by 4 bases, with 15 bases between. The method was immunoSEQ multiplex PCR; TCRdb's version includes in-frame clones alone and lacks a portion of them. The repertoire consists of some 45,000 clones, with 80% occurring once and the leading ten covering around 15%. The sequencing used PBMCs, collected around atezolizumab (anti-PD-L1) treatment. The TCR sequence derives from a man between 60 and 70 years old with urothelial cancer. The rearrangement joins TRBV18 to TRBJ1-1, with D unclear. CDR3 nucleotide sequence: TGTGCCAGCTCCCGGGCGGGAGAGAGCACTGAAGCTTTCTTT. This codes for CASSRAGESTEAFF.